Presented here are 17 T cell receptor beta chains from one specimen sequenced in a study of T cell repertoires in cytomegalovirus infection (dated by TCRdb to about 2019). These receptors' antigens are unknown. In the paper's terms, the treatment or condition label means: in vitro stimulation with specific CMV peptide epitopes to enrich CMV-specific T cells. Sequencing instrument: Illumina HiSeq 1500. TCRdb's own reprocessing of the public reads used fastp at Q25 and MiXCR and kept productive beta chains. Every distinct CDR3 protein forms one entry, paired with its most common genes and DNA. In this sample the table shows 700,000 to 850,000 distinct CDR3 sequences, 30% to 35% of which occur a single time. The biggest ten clones account for about an eighth of the sample. Source: cultured CD8+ T cells from PBMCs, taken from culture after CMV antigen stimulation. The receptors were sampled from a human donor in good health (CMV status not recorded). Some clones in this sample may be carry-over from other donors' samples.

This clonotype was detected only a few times. At one boundary the junction diverges from the germline segment, which might be a read error. The V gene is TRBV7-2, the J gene TRBJ1-1; D possibly corresponds to TRBD1 (6 bases). Germline V gene sequence: CDR1 SGHTA, CDR2 FQGNSA. CDR3 length: 14 amino acids. CDR3 DNA sequence: TGTGCCAGCAGTTTAGGGGGGGACCACACTGAAGCTTTCTTT. Its protein is CASSLGGDHTEAFF.

The chain recombines TRBV10-3 with TRBJ2-3; 8 bases align to TRBD2. Germline V gene data show CDR1 as ENHRY and CDR2 as SYGVKD. Trimming took 2 bases from V and 2 from J; bases not matched to a gene: 9. CDR3 length: 17 amino acids. CDR3 DNA: TGTGCCATCAGTGAGACCCTCCGGGGGGGACCCACAGATACGCAGTATTTT. Translated, it gives CAISETLRGGPTDTQYF.

The V and J genes are TRBV5-6 and TRBJ2-7; a possible D gene is TRBD1 (6 bases). CDR1 is SGHDT, CDR2 YYEEEE, per germline. There are 12 residues in the CDR3. V gave up 0 bases and J gave up 7 bases, with 8 bases separating them. The CDR3 nucleotides read TGTGCCAGCAGCTTGGGACAGGTGGAGCAGTACTTC. Amino acids: CASSLGQVEQYF.

This clonotype has a handful of counts. The V gene is TRBV10-3, the J gene TRBJ2-1, with 12 positions matching TRBD1. The CDR3 consists of 16 residues. Germline V gene sequence: CDR1 ENHRY, CDR2 SYGVKD. Trimming at V came to 3 bases and at J to 9 bases, leaving 9 bases not matched to a gene. CDR3 nucleotide sequence: TGTGCCATCAGTGATGACCCGGGACAGGGGGCTAGTGAGCAGTTCTTC. Amino acids: CAISDDPGQGASEQFF.

In its sample, this clonotype was seen a few times. The rearrangement links TRBV27 to TRBJ1-5; weak D call: TRBD1 (5 bases). The CDR3 runs to 14 residues. Trimming pared 4 bases from V and 2 bases from J, leaving 9 bases between. CDR1 and CDR2 (germline): MNHEY, SMNVEV (reference sequence). CDR3 in amino acids: CASSSSGRNQPQHF. As DNA, the CDR3 is TGTGCCAGCAGTTCTTCAGGGCGCAATCAGCCCCAGCATTTT.

To note about this clonotype: A much larger clone is a single base away; this may be a read error. The V call is TRBV5-1, the J call TRBJ2-5; 12 nucleotides line up with TRBD2. The V gene end was trimmed by 7 bases and the J gene end by 0 bases; junction bases not matched to a gene: 10. CDR3 size: 17 residues. CDR1 and CDR2 (germline): SGHRS, YFSETQ. The CDR3 loop reads CASELGLAGPHQETQYF. The CDR3 region has the DNA TGCGCCAGCGAGCTTGGACTAGCGGGGCCGCACCAAGAGACCCAGTACTTC.

This chain connects TRBV11-2 to TRBJ1-4; TRBD1 aligns across 9 bases. CDR1 is SGHAT, CDR2 FQNNGV, per germline. The CDR3 consists of 17 residues. With 1 base clipped from V and 6 bases from J, the junction kept 9 bases outside the gene matches. In DNA form, the CDR3 reads TGTGCCAGCAGCTTAGGCTACCGGGACAGGGAGTATGAAAAACTGTTTTTT. Translating gives CASSLGYRDREYEKLFF.

This clonotype was detected ten times or more. The V gene is TRBV6-1, the J gene TRBJ2-7; D unclear. Trimming stripped 2 bases from V and 2 bases from J, with 7 bases between. This CDR3 region has 13 residues. The germline V gene has CDR1 MNHNS and CDR2 SASEGT. The CDR3 DNA follows: TGTGCCAGCAGTGAACTTCCGGCCTACGAGCAGTACGTC. Its protein product is CASSELPAYEQYV.

This clonotype was seen many times. The CDR3 here is CASRPSRDRAFQPQHF. CDR3 sequence (DNA): TGTGCCAGCAGACCTAGCCGGGACAGGGCGTTCCAGCCCCAGCATTTT. The chain links TRBV12-3 or TRBV12-4 to TRBJ1-5; the match to TRBD1 covers 9 bases. V lost 6 bases and J lost 7; bases outside the gene matches: 13. The CDR3 covers 16 residues.

This clonotype was seen at least ten times. The chain has TRBV7-2 and TRBJ1-3, with D hard to call. V dropped 2 bases and J dropped 8 bases, with 16 bases sitting between them. Germline loops: CDR1 SGHTA, CDR2 FQGNSA. The CDR3 has 15 residues. The CDR3 DNA reads TGTGCCAGCAGCTTAAACGGTCCCAATCCTGACACCATATATTTT. Translation gives CASSLNGPNPDTIYF.

The chain couples TRBV6-1 to TRBJ2-7; D is ambiguous. Trimming took off 3 bases at V and 0 bases at J, with 9 bases between the two ends. CDR1 is MNHNS and CDR2 is SASEGT in the germline V gene. This CDR3 contains 14 residues. The CDR3 DNA reads as TGTGCCAGCAGTGAGGGTCCCAGCTCCTACGAGCAGTACTTC. Its translation is CASSEGPSSYEQYF.

This clonotype was seen a handful of times. V and J are TRBV7-6 and TRBJ1-2; D not certain. V was clipped by 4 bases and J by 4 bases, with 19 bases between them. The CDR3 spans 16 residues. Per the germline V gene, CDR1 is SGHVS and CDR2 is FNYEAQ. The CDR3 region is CASSSNSGEPSYGYTF. The CDR3 region has the DNA TGTGCCAGCAGCTCGAACAGCGGGGAACCTTCCTATGGCTACACCTTC.

The V call is TRBV12-3 or TRBV12-4, the J call TRBJ1-1; 9 nucleotides agree with TRBD1. The CDR3 sequence is 17 residues long. V lost 6 bases and J lost 3; bases outside the gene matches: 14. CDR3 in DNA: TGTGCCAGCAGCTTTCGCGGGACAGGGAATTTGGACACTGAAGCTTTCTTT. The encoded protein is CASSFRGTGNLDTEAFF.

This clonotype occurred a few times. The rearrangement joins TRBV6-5 to TRBJ2-7; possibly TRBD1 for D (6 bases). The CDR3 is 16 amino acids. V lost 0 bases and J 0 bases, leaving 12 bases between the germline ends. Germline assignment: CDR1 MNHEY and CDR2 SVGAGI. CDR3 region: CASSYSGHSSSYEQYF. Here the CDR3 DNA reads TGTGCCAGCAGTTACTCGGGACACTCGAGCTCCTACGAGCAGTACTTC.

The rearrangement uses TRBV5-1 and TRBJ1-3; possible D gene TRBD1, 6 bases. The germline CDR1 and CDR2 sequences are SGHRS and YFSETQ. Trimming left V 7 bases short and J 8 bases short, with 37 bases between. This CDR3 spans 20 amino acids. The chain's CDR3 is CASAGAPQGEGLSAPDTIYF. In nucleotides, the CDR3 is TGCGCCAGCGCCGGGGCCCCACAGGGTGAGGGGTTATCCGCGCCGGACACCATATATTTT.

The rearrangement links TRBV7-9 to TRBJ2-1; D could derive from TRBD1 or TRBD2 (5 bases each). Germline V lookup: CDR1 SEHNR, CDR2 FQNEAQ (reference sequence). Deletions cut 7 bases from V and 5 bases from J, with 21 bases between. The CDR3 has 16 residues. CDR3 DNA: TGTGCCAGCACCGCCGACCGGGGCCCAAGGGACAATGAGCAGTTCTTC. Protein sequence: CASTADRGPRDNEQFF.

V gene TRBV20-1 combines with J gene TRBJ2-5; TRBD2 aligns across 11 bases. The J segment lost 4 bases and the V segment lost 1 base, leaving 11 bases of the junction unmatched. This CDR3 has 17 amino acids. The germline CDR1 and CDR2 sequences are DFQATT and SNEGSKA (reference sequence). The CDR3 DNA follows: TGCAGTGCTAGAGGAGGGACTAGCGGTTCCTTCGGAGAGACCCAGTACTTC. Encoded protein: CSARGGTSGSFGETQYF.